This TCR beta chain was profiled in a study of PD-L1 blockade in urothelial cancer. Time point given: pretreatment peripheral blood. Disease in patients was locally advanced or metastatic urothelial carcinoma. This CDR3 has 13 amino acids. Germline CDR1 is MNHEY and CDR2 is SMNVEV (reference sequence). Trimming cost V 4 bases and J 9 bases, with 16 bases left between them. Generated by immunoSEQ multiplex PCR, the TCRdb table keeps only in-frame clones and is missing some. The data hold 50,000 or so clones, with about 88% observed a single time. This chain uses TRBV27 with TRBJ2-7; D gene unclear. This sequence was found in a man between 70 and 80 years old with urothelial cancer. This material consisted of PBMCs, taken around atezolizumab (anti-PD-L1) treatment. Here the CDR3 DNA reads TGTGCCAGCAGTTCAGCGACGGCGTCCCGGCAGTACTTC. This codes for CASSSATASRQYF.